This is a list of T cell receptor beta chains from one sample in a study of OX40 agonist ivuxolimab in advanced cancers. Clones were read by immunoSEQ multiplex PCR, and TCRdb kept only the in-frame ones, dropping some. The sample records about 40,000 clones, around 89% being singletons. The specimen comprised CD4+ or CD8+ T cells sorted from blood, sampled in a trial of the OX40 agonist ivuxolimab. The origin of the receptors is an adult with an advanced solid tumor such as melanoma, head and neck, liver or kidney cancer. The CDR3 runs from the conserved cysteine through the conserved F or W. The D gene is left open where the match is weak. Not every row has a clone size; where given, it reads once, few, many or a size class.

clone_size	v_call	j_call	d_call	cdr3_nt	cdr3_aa
NA	TRBV6-5	TRBJ2-1	NA	TGTGCCAGCAGTTACGTGGATGAGCAGTTCTTC	CASSYVDEQFF
NA	TRBV7-9	TRBJ2-1	NA	TGTGCCAGCAGCTCCCGGGACAATGAGCAGTTCTTC	CASSSRDNEQFF
NA	TRBV19	TRBJ2-1	NA	TGTGCCAGTAGTCCCACCGGACTCAACAATGAGCAGTTCTTC	CASSPTGLNNEQFF
NA	TRBV9	TRBJ2-7	NA	TGTGCCAGCAGCCCTGGCGGGATGATCTACGAGCAGTACTTC	CASSPGGMIYEQYF
NA	TRBV19	TRBJ1-5	NA	TGTGCCAGTAGTATTTTTGGGGGGGATAGCAATCAGCCCCAGCATTTT	CASSIFGGDSNQPQHF
few	TRBV2	TRBJ1-5	NA	TGTGCCAGCAGTGAATGGGCCGAGCTCTTTGGGCCCCAGCATTTT	CASSEWAELFGPQHF
NA	TRBV10-3	TRBJ1-1	NA	TGTGCCATCAGTGAGGGGATTATGTTGGACACTGAAGCTTTCTTT	CAISEGIMLDTEAFF
NA	TRBV14	TRBJ2-7	NA	TGTGCCAGCAGCCAAGGGCAGGTGGGAACCTACGAGCAGTACTTC	CASSQGQVGTYEQYF
NA	TRBV6-5	TRBJ1-5	NA	TGTGCCAGCAGCCGTGGGGCAAATCAGCCCCAGCATTTT	CASSRGANQPQHF
NA	TRBV10-3	TRBJ2-7	TRBD2	TGTGCCATCAGTGACTCCTTCGGGCGGGGTAGCGGGAGTCGGGGTTACGAGCAGTACTTC	CAISDSFGRGSGSRGYEQYF
NA	TRBV5-1	TRBJ2-3	TRBD2	TGCGCCAGCAGCTTGGGTGGGACTAGCGGGGCCGATGATACGCAGTATTTT	CASSLGGTSGADDTQYF